In this sample, the clone carrying this T cell receptor (beta chain) turned up a few times. The CDR3 loop spans 14 amino acids. The V and J ends lost 7 bases and 2 bases respectively, with 10 bases between them. Germline-derived CDR1 and CDR2 are SGDLS and YYNGEE. The data are from a study of blood T cell repertoires in COVID-19. Study details: The origin of the acute and convalescent COVID-19 samples was the United States, Italy and Spain. The cDNA or gDNA used as material had been derived from T cells, B-cell-depleted T cells, or PBMCs.

Authors' data handling: Reference gene primer amplification in the assay estimated nucleated cell counts. Sequencing used immunoSEQ multiplex PCR; TCRdb keeps in-frame clones, though not all of them. V, J and clone size reflect that table, while D and trimming were determined from the DNA. The sample yields 200,000 to 300,000 clones, roughly 84% seen once. The chain carries TRBV9 and TRBJ2-6; D gene ambiguous. What was sequenced was peripheral blood. This TCR derives from a man aged 40-50 years with acute or convalescent COVID-19. CDR3 nucleotide sequence: TGTGCCAGCTCTGAAGGAGCTGGGGCCAACGTCCTGACTTTC. This sequence encodes CASSEGAGANVLTF.